The clone carrying this T cell receptor beta chain has a count of ten or more. The data belong to a study of response to subunit inactivated influenza vaccine. TCRdb re-called the RT-PCR reads with MiXCR, one entry per CDR3 protein. The data show around 600,000 distinct CDR3 sequences, with 10% to 12% seen just once and approximately 9.9% held by the top ten. The data were also submitted as part of a second study, on T cells expressing NK-cell markers. This second study says: It was by 5'RACE template switching with UMIs that TCR beta cDNA was made. The dominant NKG2C+ clonotypes represented about 1.0-7.0% of CD8+ T cells in six donors. Nothing established the HCMV specificity of expanded NKG2C+ T cell clones.

Source: PBMCs from blood, taken on the day of vaccination. This TCR was recovered from a man aged 45-65 years who received an inactivated influenza vaccine.

Here the CDR3 DNA reads TGTGCCAGCAGCTTAGACAGGGGGAGGGAAGAGACCCAGTACTTC. Its translation is CASSLDRGREETQYF. The chain carries TRBV7-8 and TRBJ2-5; a weak D match, TRBD1 (8 bases). Trimming shortened V by 1 base and J by 3 bases, and 12 bases separated the two germline ends. Germline CDR1 SGHVS, CDR2 FQNEAQ. The CDR3 spans 15 residues.